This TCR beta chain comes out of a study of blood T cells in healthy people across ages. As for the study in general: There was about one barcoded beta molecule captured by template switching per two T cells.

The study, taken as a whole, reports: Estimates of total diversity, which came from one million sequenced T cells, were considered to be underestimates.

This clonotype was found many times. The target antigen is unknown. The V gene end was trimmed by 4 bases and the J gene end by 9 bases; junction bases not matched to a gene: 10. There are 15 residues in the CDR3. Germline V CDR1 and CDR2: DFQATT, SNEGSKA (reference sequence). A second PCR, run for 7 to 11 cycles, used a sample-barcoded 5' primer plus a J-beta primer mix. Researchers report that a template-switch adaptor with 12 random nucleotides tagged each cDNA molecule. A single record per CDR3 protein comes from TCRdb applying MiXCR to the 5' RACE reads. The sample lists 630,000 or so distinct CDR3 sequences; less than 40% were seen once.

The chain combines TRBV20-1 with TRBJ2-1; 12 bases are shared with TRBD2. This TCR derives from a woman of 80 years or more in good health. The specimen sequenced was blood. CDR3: CSATLLAGGGGEQFF. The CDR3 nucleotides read TGCAGTGCTACGTTACTAGCGGGGGGCGGCGGTGAGCAGTTCTTC.